This T cell receptor (beta chain) stems from a study of vaccination and CD4 T cells after COVID-19. Study-wide background: A median of approximately 75 days (range 14 to 241) separated dose two from the taking of post-vaccine samples. Study-wide results and caveats: When vaccine-specific clones from convalescent patients were examined, 304 of 307 were spike mono-reactive.

V was trimmed by 5 bases and J by 7 bases, leaving 18 bases between them. The CDR3 spans 14 residues. CDR1 and CDR2 from the germline V gene are DFQATT and SNEGSKA (reference sequence). This clonotype was seen only a few times. Its specificity is unknown. Treatment here: approximately nine-day PBMC culture with coronavirus spike peptide pools or control peptides (ViraFEST assay). Researchers reported culturing a few million PBMCs per well with around 10 IU/ml IL-2 and roughly 9.1 ug/ml peptide pools. Sequence data for DNA of cultured CD4+ T cells were generated by the Oncomine TCR Beta short-read assay. TCRdb re-derived calls from the PCR reads in MiXCR, one entry per CDR3 protein. This sample yields 7,500 to 9,500 distinct CDR3 sequences, of which just under 50% are seen a single time; less than 25% belongs to the top ten.

The chain combines TRBV20-1 with TRBJ2-4; D is possibly TRBD1 or TRBD2 (5 bases each). The source of this sequence is a human donor who had recovered from COVID-19. Material for sequencing was CD4+ T cells from blood, cultured in vitro. CDR3 DNA: TGCAGTGCTCAGGGACCCGTCAAGGGGAACATTCAGTACTTC. Translating gives CSAQGPVKGNIQYF.